Sequencing of this T cell receptor (beta chain) was carried out in a study of neurological immune-mediated disorders. This clonotype appeared many times. Its antigen remains unknown. Whole-study findings and limits: Phylogenetic grouping assigned the repertoires of 18 of 34 multiple sclerosis patients to a single cluster of related CDR3 sequences. This cluster may be a repertoire-level signature.

The cDNA was synthesized by 5'RACE incorporating 10-nucleotide random UMIs. MiXCR, run by TCRdb on the 5' RACE reads, gives a single entry per CDR3 protein. The table includes some 87,000 distinct CDR3 sequences, 5.8% detected once. The time point denotes: longitudinal time-point 2. This TCR was recovered from a woman aged 55-69 years with multiple sclerosis. Sequencing used PBMCs.

The CDR3 spells CASNPPWENTGELFF. Here the CDR3 DNA reads TGTGCCAGCAATCCCCCGTGGGAGAACACCGGGGAGCTGTTTTTT. The rearrangement joins TRBV6-5 to TRBJ2-2; D call uncertain. Trimming stripped 7 bases from V and 1 base from J, with 13 bases between. CDR3 size: 15 residues. From germline, CDR1 is MNHEY and CDR2 SVGAGI.